These 24 T cell receptor beta chains came from one sample sequenced in a study of T cells after yellow fever vaccination. TCRdb itself ran the 5' RACE reads through MiXCR, one entry per CDR3 protein. The table includes about 400,000 distinct CDR3 sequences, roughly 6.2% detected once. Specimen: PBMCs, collected 5 days after the yellow fever booster vaccination. These receptors were obtained from a man younger than 45 who received the YFV17D yellow fever vaccine.

This clonotype was recorded at least ten times. V is TRBV7-2 and J is TRBJ2-5; maybe TRBD1 (6 bases). Germline CDR1 reads SGHTA; CDR2 reads FQGNSA. The CDR3 covers 14 residues. Trimming shortened V by 5 bases and J by 4 bases, and 14 bases separated the two germline ends. The CDR3 reads CASSQGPYPETQYF. CDR3 bases: TGTGCCAGCAGCCAGGGGCCCTACCCAGAGACCCAGTACTTC.

The genes are TRBV7-2 and TRBJ2-5; TRBD2 is a possible D gene (5 bases). V was trimmed by 4 bases and J by 2 bases, leaving 17 bases between them. Looked up from germline, CDR1 is SGHTA and CDR2 is FQGNSA. This CDR3 spans 16 amino acids. The CDR3 loop is CASSSRREGRQETQYF. CDR3 nucleotide sequence: TGTGCCAGCAGCTCCCGCAGAGAGGGCCGACAAGAGACCCAGTACTTC.

Remarks on this clonotype: The junction does not match germline at one end; this may be a read error. The rearrangement uses TRBV20-1 and TRBJ1-2; D is possibly TRBD1 (5 bases). The V gene's germline CDR1 is DFQATT and CDR2 SNEGSKA (reference sequence). The CDR3 length is 18 residues. CDR3 amino acids: CCARTSGTAISTNYGYTF. CDR3 DNA: TGCTGTGCTAGAACCTCCGGGACCGCAATATCCACTAACTATGGCTACACCTTC.

This sequence joins TRBV5-1 and TRBJ2-3, with D unclear. Germline V gives CDR1 SGHRS, CDR2 YFSETQ. V was pared by 1 base and J by 6 bases, with 9 bases between. The CDR3 loop spans 13 amino acids. Here the CDR3 reads CASSLLTEDTQYF. CDR3 nucleotides: TGCGCCAGCAGCTTGCTAACCGAGGATACGCAGTATTTT.

The sample holds many counts of this clonotype. The chain links TRBV7-9 to TRBJ1-1; D call uncertain. V was pared by 5 bases and J by 7 bases, with 8 bases between. The CDR3 totals 11 residues. CDR1 is SEHNR, CDR2 FQNEAQ, per germline (reference sequence). CDR3 amino acids: CASSRTLEAFF. CDR3 nucleotide sequence: TGTGCCAGCAGCCGGACCCTTGAAGCTTTCTTT. Full variable domain (missing parts from reference TRBV7-9 and TRBJ1-1): DTGVSQNPRHKITKRGQNVTFRCDPISEHNRLYWYRQTLGQGPEFLTYFQNEAQLEKSRLLSDRFSAERPKGSFSTLEIQRTEQGDSAMYLCASSRTLEAFFGQGTRLTVV.

This clonotype appeared many times. This sequence joins TRBV5-1 and TRBJ2-2, with D possibly matching TRBD1 (6 bases). The V and J ends lost 3 bases and 4 bases respectively, with 10 bases between them. The CDR3 extends over 14 amino acids. The germline V gene has CDR1 SGHRS and CDR2 YFSETQ. CDR3 region: CASSSDRFTGELFF. DNA of the CDR3: TGCGCCAGCAGCTCCGACAGGTTCACCGGGGAGCTGTTTTTT.

This clonotype was counted many times. The CDR3 spells CASSQVGQGTQYF. The CDR3 DNA follows: TGTGCCAGCAGCCAAGTGGGACAGGGCACCCAGTACTTC. The chain carries TRBV14 and TRBJ2-5, with 9 bases that match TRBD1. V was pared by 1 base and J by 8 bases, with 2 bases of the junction left unmatched. CDR1 and CDR2 (germline): SGHDN, FVKESK. The CDR3 totals 13 residues.

This clonotype was found many times. V gene TRBV29-1 combines with J gene TRBJ2-7, with 9 bases lining up with TRBD1. CDR1 SQVTM and CDR2 ANQGSEA come from the germline V gene. Losses at the gene ends were 4 bases for V and 4 bases for J; bases not matched to a gene: 2. This CDR3 comprises 12 residues. The CDR3 sequence: CSVVGQGYEQYF. In DNA, the CDR3 is TGCAGCGTTGTGGGACAGGGTTACGAGCAGTACTTC.

This clonotype was observed many times. The CDR3 DNA reads as TGCGCCAGCAGCGACGAGACGGAGCACCTCACAGATACGCAGTATTTT. Translating it yields CASSDETEHLTDTQYF. The J gene is TRBJ2-3, the V gene TRBV5-1, with no clear D. The V gene's germline CDR1 is SGHRS and CDR2 YFSETQ. This CDR3 has 16 amino acids. The ends were cut back, 4 bases at V and 2 bases at J, with 17 bases in the middle. Variable domain in full (rest from reference TRBV5-1 and TRBJ2-3): KAGVTQTPRYLIKTRGQQVTLSCSPISGHRSVSWYQQTPGQGLQFLFEYFSETQRNKGNFPGRFSGRQFSNSRSEMNVSTLELGDSALYLCASSDETEHLTDTQYFGPGTRLTVL.

V is TRBV5-1 and J is TRBJ1-1; D is unclear. The germline gives CDR1 SGHRS, CDR2 YFSETQ. The CDR3 is 12 residues long. V lost 6 bases to trimming and J lost 8 bases, with 14 bases between them. CDR3 sequence: CASTQEGEEAFF. CDR3 coding DNA: TGCGCCAGCACCCAAGAGGGTGAAGAAGCTTTCTTT.

A few counts support this clonotype. V gene TRBV3-1 combines with J gene TRBJ1-1, with unresolved D. Germline CDR1 reads LGHDT; CDR2 reads YNNKEL (reference sequence). The CDR3 runs to 15 residues. Trimming removed 2 bases from V and 5 bases from J, with 15 bases in between. This CDR3 reads CASSQTGGGATEAFF. CDR3 bases: TGTGCCAGCAGCCAAACGGGTGGAGGAGCGACTGAAGCTTTCTTT.

This clonotype came up a few times. The rearrangement uses TRBV9 and TRBJ1-6; D perhaps matches TRBD1 (5 bases). The CDR3 contains 16 residues. Germline V gene sequence: CDR1 SGDLS, CDR2 YYNGEE. V was pared by 4 bases and J by 9 bases, with 20 bases between. CDR3 region: CASSPQGSLSSSPLHF. The CDR3 region has the DNA TGTGCCAGCAGCCCCCAGGGTTCGTTAAGTAGTTCACCCCTCCACTTT.

This clonotype turned up a few times. V and J are TRBV20-1 and TRBJ1-1, with a possible D match to TRBD1 (6 bases). The CDR3 spans 14 residues. CDR1 is DFQATT, CDR2 SNEGSKA, per germline (reference sequence). Trimming stripped 4 bases from V and 3 bases from J, with 15 bases between. The CDR3 DNA follows: TGCAGTGCTACCCCCGGGGGGCGGGACACTGAAGCTTTCTTT. Its translation: CSATPGGRDTEAFF.

V is TRBV4-1 and J is TRBJ2-1; D is unclear. This CDR3 has 19 amino acids. V dropped 11 bases and J dropped 3 bases, with 32 bases sitting between them. CDR1 MGHRA and CDR2 YSYEKL come from the germline V gene. The CDR3 DNA is TGCGCCTCTAGAAGTTCCGGGCCCACTACTTCAAAAGGCTACAATGAGCAGTTCTTC. Translated: CASRSSGPTTSKGYNEQFF.

This clonotype has a count of ten or more. V and J are TRBV10-3 and TRBJ2-7; 7 bases fit TRBD2. The V gene end was trimmed by 3 bases and the J gene end by 0 bases; junction bases not matched to a gene: 2. This CDR3 region has 14 residues. Germline CDR1 ENHRY, CDR2 SYGVKD. The DNA of the CDR3 is TGTGCCATCAGTGACGGGACTAACTCCTACGAGCAGTACTTC. The encoded protein is CAISDGTNSYEQYF.

In this sample, this clonotype turned up many times. V gene TRBV19 combines with J gene TRBJ2-1; TRBD2 matches 7 bases. Germline-derived CDR1 and CDR2 are LNHDA and SQIVND (reference sequence). The CDR3 consists of 15 residues. The ends lost 3 bases at V and 0 bases at J; junction bases unmatched: 2. The CDR3 coding sequence is TGTGCCAGTAGTATTGCGGGAGTCTCCTACAATGAGCAGTTCTTC. It codes for CASSIAGVSYNEQFF.

The chain combines TRBV9 with TRBJ2-5, with 8 bases lining up with TRBD2. There are 16 residues in the CDR3. V lost 3 bases, J lost 3 bases, and 10 bases stayed unmatched. Germline V gives CDR1 SGDLS, CDR2 YYNGEE. The CDR3 loop is CASSASGGSGKETQYF. The CDR3 DNA is TGTGCCAGCAGCGCGTCGGGGGGGAGCGGAAAAGAGACCCAGTACTTC.

The chain links TRBV7-2 to TRBJ2-3; D could derive from TRBD1 or TRBD2 (5 bases each). The V end was cut by 5 bases, the J end by 3 bases, with 18 bases between. The germline V gene encodes CDR1 SGHTA and CDR2 FQGNSA. The CDR3 is made up of 16 amino acids. The CDR3 protein is CASSTMGTLITDTQYF. The CDR3 DNA is TGTGCCAGCAGCACAATGGGGACCCTTATTACAGATACGCAGTATTTT.

V usage is TRBV7-2 and J usage is TRBJ2-7; D remains ambiguous. The CDR3 has 13 residues. Trimming cost V 1 base and J 6 bases, with 10 bases left between them. CDR1 is SGHTA, CDR2 FQGNSA, per germline. CDR3 coding DNA: TGTGCCAGCAGCTTAGATGGGGTTCCCGAGCAGTACTTC. Amino acids: CASSLDGVPEQYF.

In this sample, this clonotype turned up many times. The chain joins TRBV5-1 to TRBJ1-5, with 7 bases aligning to TRBD1. The V gene end was trimmed by 4 bases and the J gene end by 4 bases; junction bases not matched to a gene: 8. This CDR3 is built from 15 residues. Germline V gene lookup returns CDR1 SGHRS and CDR2 YFSETQ. The CDR3 region is CASSSDRDSNQPQHF. Here the CDR3 DNA reads TGCGCCAGCAGCAGTGACAGGGATTCAAATCAGCCCCAGCATTTT.

This clonotype was detected ten times or more. The chain couples TRBV19 to TRBJ2-1; TRBD2 matches at 9 bases. The CDR3 runs to 15 residues. The germline CDR1 and CDR2 sequences are LNHDA and SQIVND (reference sequence). V gave up 5 bases and J gave up 2 bases; unmatched junction bases: 4. Written as DNA, the CDR3 is TGTGCCAGTAGTCTTTCTAGCGGGGCCTACAATGAGCAGTTCTTC. Translated: CASSLSSGAYNEQFF.

This clonotype was observed many times. The chain employs TRBV5-1 and TRBJ2-1; the D call may be TRBD1 or TRBD2 (5 bases each). The germline V and J ends were trimmed by 4 bases and 10 bases, with 18 bases remaining between them. Per the germline V gene, CDR1 is SGHRS and CDR2 is YFSETQ. The CDR3 covers 14 residues. The CDR3 reads CASSPGTLANEQFF. The CDR3 DNA is TGCGCCAGCAGCCCAGGGACGCTGGCAAACGAGCAGTTCTTC.

The V and J genes are TRBV19 and TRBJ2-5; D tentatively fits TRBD1 or TRBD2 (5 bases each). Germline V CDR1 and CDR2: LNHDA, SQIVND (reference sequence). The CDR3 consists of 15 residues. V lost 7 bases and J lost 4, with 19 bases in between. The CDR3 here is CASNPAGTTAETQYF. The CDR3 DNA reads TGTGCCAGTAATCCTGCCGGGACGACCGCAGAGACCCAGTACTTC.

This clonotype was picked up a small number of times. The rearrangement joins TRBV30 to TRBJ2-1; TRBD2 agrees at 8 bases. This CDR3 is 15 amino acids long. Germline lookup yields CDR1 GTSNPN and CDR2 SVGIG (reference sequence). V was pared by 0 bases and J by 8 bases, with 9 bases of the junction left unmatched. The CDR3 sequence: CAWSVGIAGRDEQFF. CDR3 in DNA: TGTGCCTGGAGTGTAGGTATAGCGGGACGGGATGAGCAGTTCTTC.